The table lists the clone carrying this T cell receptor beta chain with many counts. The antigen is undetermined. Trimming shortened V by 0 bases and J by 2 bases, and 14 bases separated the two germline ends. The CDR3 extends over 16 amino acids. Germline CDR1 is SGHRS and CDR2 is YFSETQ. 2 million PBMCs stored at -80 C were the source of the unsorted libraries. The sample comes from a study of neurological immune-mediated disorders. Study-level findings and limits: The absence of any CDR3 amino acid sequence shared by expanded clones across subjects suggests that repertoires were private in all groups. The greatest degree of TCR clonal expansion was observed in HTLV-1-associated myelopathy, with the lowest in multiple sclerosis, below that of healthy controls.

TCRdb reprocessed the 5' RACE reads with MiXCR, giving one entry per CDR3 protein. The sample includes 74,000 or so distinct CDR3 sequences, roughly 10% seen only once; the top ten take 1.5% to 2%. The chain links TRBV5-1 to TRBJ1-2; a possible D gene is TRBD1 (6 bases). The source material was PBMCs. This clonotype was sampled from a man aged 50 to 59 in good health. DNA of the CDR3: TGCGCCAGCAGCTTGGCCTCAACAGGGTTGAACTATGGCTACACCTTC. Translation: CASSLASTGLNYGYTF. The full variable domain, its missing parts supplied by reference TRBV5-1 and TRBJ1-2, is KAGVTQTPRYLIKTRGQQVTLSCSPISGHRSVSWYQQTPGQGLQFLFEYFSETQRNKGNFPGRFSGRQFSNSRSEMNVSTLELGDSALYLCASSLASTGLNYGYTFGSGTRLTVV.